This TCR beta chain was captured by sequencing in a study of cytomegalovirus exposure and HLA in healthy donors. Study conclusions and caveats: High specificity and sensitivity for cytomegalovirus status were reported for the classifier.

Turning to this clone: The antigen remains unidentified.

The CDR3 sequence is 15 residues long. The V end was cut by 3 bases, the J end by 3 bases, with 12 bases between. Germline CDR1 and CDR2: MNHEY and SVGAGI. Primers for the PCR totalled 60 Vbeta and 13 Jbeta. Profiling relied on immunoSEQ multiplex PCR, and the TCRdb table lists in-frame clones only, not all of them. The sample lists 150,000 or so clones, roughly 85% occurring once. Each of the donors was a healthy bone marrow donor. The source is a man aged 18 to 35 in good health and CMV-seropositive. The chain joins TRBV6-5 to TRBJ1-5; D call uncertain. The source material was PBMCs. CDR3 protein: CASSYGGLSNQPQHF. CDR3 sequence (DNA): TGTGCCAGCAGTTATGGTGGACTTTCCAATCAGCCCCAGCATTTT.